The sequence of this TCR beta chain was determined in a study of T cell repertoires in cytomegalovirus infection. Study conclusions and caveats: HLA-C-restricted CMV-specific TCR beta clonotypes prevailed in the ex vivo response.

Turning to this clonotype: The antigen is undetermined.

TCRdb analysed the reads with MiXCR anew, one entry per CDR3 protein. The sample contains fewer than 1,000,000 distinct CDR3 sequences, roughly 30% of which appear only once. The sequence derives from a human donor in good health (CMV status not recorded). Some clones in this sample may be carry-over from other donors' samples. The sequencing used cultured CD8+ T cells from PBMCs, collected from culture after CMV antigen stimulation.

The CDR3 nucleotides read TGTGCCAGCACCCGAGTGATCACTAGCACAGATACGCAGTATTTT. It codes for CASTRVITSTDTQYF. The gene calls are TRBV6-1 and TRBJ2-3; D is uncertain. Trimming stripped 7 bases from V and 0 bases from J, with 14 bases between. The CDR3 extends over 15 amino acids. Germline V lookup: CDR1 MNHNS, CDR2 SASEGT.